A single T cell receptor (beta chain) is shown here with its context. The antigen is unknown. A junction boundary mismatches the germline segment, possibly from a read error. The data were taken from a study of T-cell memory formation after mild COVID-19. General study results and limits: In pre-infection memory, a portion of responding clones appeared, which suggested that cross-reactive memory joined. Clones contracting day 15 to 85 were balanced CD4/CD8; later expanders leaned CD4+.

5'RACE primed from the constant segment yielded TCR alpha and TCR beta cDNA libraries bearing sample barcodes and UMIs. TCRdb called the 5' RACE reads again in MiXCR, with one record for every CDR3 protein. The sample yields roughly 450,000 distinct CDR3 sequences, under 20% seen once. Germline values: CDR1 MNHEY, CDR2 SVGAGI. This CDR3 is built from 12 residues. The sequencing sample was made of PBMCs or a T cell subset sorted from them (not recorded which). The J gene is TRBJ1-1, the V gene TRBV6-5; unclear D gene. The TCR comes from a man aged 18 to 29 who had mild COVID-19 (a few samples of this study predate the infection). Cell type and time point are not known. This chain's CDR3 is CASSRTNSEAFF. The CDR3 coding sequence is TGTGCCAGCAGTCGGACGAACTCTGAAGCTTTCTTT.